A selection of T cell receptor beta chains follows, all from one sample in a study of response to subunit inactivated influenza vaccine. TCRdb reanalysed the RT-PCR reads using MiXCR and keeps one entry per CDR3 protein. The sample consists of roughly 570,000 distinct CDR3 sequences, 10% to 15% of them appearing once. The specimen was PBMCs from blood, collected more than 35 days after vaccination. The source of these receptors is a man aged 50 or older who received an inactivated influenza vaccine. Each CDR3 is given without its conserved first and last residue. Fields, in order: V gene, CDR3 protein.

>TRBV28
ASSPTVIQRPGGNIQY
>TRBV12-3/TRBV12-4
ASSFPQGFEQF
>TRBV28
ASTPWDHDEETQY
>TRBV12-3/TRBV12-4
ASNYGRAADTQY
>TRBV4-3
ASSQDPSPMNTEAF
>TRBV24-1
ATSDGTGGPMGEQY
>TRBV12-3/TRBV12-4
ASSPRGGPGTEAF
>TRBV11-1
ASSPPPGEGAGAIYEQY
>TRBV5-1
ASRQYSGELF
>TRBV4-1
ASSQDLVIAGGRSSTDTQY
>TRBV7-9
ASSLSAFRETQY
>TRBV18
ASSPWAGYEQY
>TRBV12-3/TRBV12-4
ASQRGHTNYGYT
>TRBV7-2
ASSPTGTSGQETQY
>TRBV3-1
ASSQRDKGEQY
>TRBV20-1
SAGQGGDGYT
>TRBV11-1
ASSSTTSGGPGAYEQY
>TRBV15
ATSTTGRETQY
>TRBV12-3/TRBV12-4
ASSFGGPSTDTQY
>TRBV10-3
AISDPPSRVPTYEQY
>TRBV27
ASSTIWGPPYEQY
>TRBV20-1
SARGGLRETQY
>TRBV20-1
SALRESGANVLT
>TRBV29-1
SVDSGQGLGETQY
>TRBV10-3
AISLGVGGAEQETQY
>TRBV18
ASSPREVSGEQY
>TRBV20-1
SAGRGTGTSYEQY
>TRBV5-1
ASSHGTSWAEQF
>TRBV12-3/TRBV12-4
ASSARLGPDTQY
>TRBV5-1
ASSTGDSSYEQY
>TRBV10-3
AIRQTGTGAATEAF
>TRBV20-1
SAAGGSSYEQY
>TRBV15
ATSRSPSGTAGDNEQF
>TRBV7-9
ASSPRDSQAETQY
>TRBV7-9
ASSSRWTDTQY
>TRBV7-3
ASSLTGTSGSYEQF
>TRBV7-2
ASSFSGPTEQY
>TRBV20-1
SARDLTRPYEQY
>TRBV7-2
ASSLVLVSEQY
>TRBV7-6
ASSLVGTGYNEQF
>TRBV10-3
AISESRGAFDTQY
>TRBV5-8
ASRGLAGRNNEQF
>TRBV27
ASSLRPGGPGYEQF
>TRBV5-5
ASSLLAGDALNNEQF
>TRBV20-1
SAEGLAGVGANVLT
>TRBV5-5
ASSPSGSTYNEQF
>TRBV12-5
ASGHGGAGQPQH
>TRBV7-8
ASSSGIKSSTDTQY
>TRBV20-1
SARGGTRTWDEQF
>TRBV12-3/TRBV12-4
ASRRTGNSNQPQH
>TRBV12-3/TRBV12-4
ASSSFSSNQPQH
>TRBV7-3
ASSEQGIGNSPLH
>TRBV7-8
ASSSAGQGNSPLH
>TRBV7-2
ASSMGLDLSTDTQY
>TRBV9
ASSVGSTGFADTQY